These 32 T cell receptor beta chains came from one sample sequenced in a study of glioma-infiltrating T cells after dendritic cell vaccination. Using immunoSEQ multiplex PCR, the repertoire was profiled, and TCRdb retains in-frame clones only, with some absent. Counted here are tens of thousands of clones, under 90% occurring once; the ten biggest clones make up around 2.9%. The specimen comprised blood, sampled before dendritic cell vaccination. The receptors shown here come from a human donor with glioblastoma.

The chain links TRBV11-2 to TRBJ1-5; TRBD1 matches at 9 bases. The V gene end was trimmed by 5 bases and the J gene end by 6 bases; junction bases not matched to a gene: 8. The CDR3 has 15 amino acids. Germline V lookup: CDR1 SGHAT, CDR2 FQNNGV. Written as DNA, the CDR3 is TGTGCCAGCAGCCCCGGGACAGGGACAGGTCAGCCCCAGCATTTT. It yields the protein CASSPGTGTGQPQHF.

The J gene is TRBJ1-3, the V gene TRBV9, with D possibly matching TRBD1 (5 bases). The CDR3 is made up of 14 amino acids. CDR1 and CDR2 (germline): SGDLS, YYNGEE. V was clipped by 0 bases and J by 4 bases, with 8 bases between them. DNA for the CDR3: TGTGCCAGCAGCGTAGCAGGGTCAGGAAACACCATATATTTT. Protein sequence: CASSVAGSGNTIYF.

The chain joins TRBV7-2 to TRBJ1-4, with D perhaps matching TRBD1 (6 bases). Germline V gene lookup returns CDR1 SGHTA and CDR2 FQGNSA. This CDR3 has 14 amino acids. Between the trimmed V and J ends, which lost 6 bases and 8 bases, there was a span of 16 bases. Here the CDR3 DNA reads TGTGCCAGCAGGGACAGTATTGAAGAAGAAAAACTGTTTTTT. Its translation: CASRDSIEEEKLFF.

The chain joins TRBV27 to TRBJ2-1, with D possibly TRBD2 on 6 matching bases. V was cut by 6 bases and J by 0 bases, with 12 bases left in between. This CDR3 has 15 amino acids. Germline V lookup: CDR1 MNHEY, CDR2 SMNVEV (reference sequence). The CDR3 loop is CASSEEAGSYNEQFF. The DNA of the CDR3 is TGTGCCAGCAGCGAGGAAGCGGGCTCCTACAATGAGCAGTTCTTC.

J is TRBJ1-1 and V is TRBV28; 7 positions agree with TRBD1. V dropped 6 bases and J dropped 3; count of bases not matched to a gene: 4. Germline-derived CDR1 and CDR2 are MDHEN and SYDVKM. This CDR3 is built from 13 residues. CDR3 DNA: TGTGCCAGCAGAAAGGGGGCGTACACTGAAGCTTTCTTT. It specifies CASRKGAYTEAFF.

The chain links TRBV18 to TRBJ2-2; the D is unclear. The CDR3 covers 15 residues. Trimming took 0 bases from V and 3 from J, leaving 8 bases between them. Germline V gene lookup returns CDR1 KGHSH and CDR2 LQKENI. CDR3 coding DNA: TGTGCCAGCTCACCACCGAGTTTATACACCGGGGAGCTGTTTTTT. As protein: CASSPPSLYTGELFF. The full variable domain, with the rest looked up from reference TRBV18 and TRBJ2-2, is NAGVMQNPRHLVRRRGQEARLRCSPMKGHSHVYWYRQLPEEGLKFMVYLQKENIIDESGMPKERFSAEFPKEGPSILRIQQVVRGDSAAYFCASSPPSLYTGELFFGEGSRLTVL.

This clone appeared once. The rearrangement uses TRBV7-9 and TRBJ2-1; 9 bases are shared with TRBD1. J was trimmed by 9 bases and V by 3 bases; bases with no gene match: 9. Germline lookup yields CDR1 SEHNR and CDR2 FQNEAQ (reference sequence). The CDR3 loop spans 15 amino acids. The CDR3 bases are TGTGCCAGCAGCTTCCGAGGACAGGGGCGGGGTGAGCAGTTCTTC. It translates to CASSFRGQGRGEQFF.

The CDR3 DNA sequence: TGTGCCAGCAGCGAGACTAGCGGGAGGGTCGGGGAGCTGTTTTTT. Protein product: CASSETSGRVGELFF. The chain uses TRBV9 and TRBJ2-2; 14 bases are shared with TRBD2. The V gene end was trimmed by 3 bases and the J gene end by 7 bases; junction bases not matched to a gene: 2. The CDR3 covers 15 residues. Germline V gene sequence: CDR1 SGDLS, CDR2 YYNGEE.

V gene TRBV29-1 combines with J gene TRBJ1-1; 11 nucleotides align to TRBD1. V lost 1 base and J lost 1; bases outside the gene matches: 2. The CDR3 loop spans 15 amino acids. Germline V gene data show CDR1 as SQVTM and CDR2 as ANQGSEA. CDR3 protein: CSVEGTGGANTEAFF. For the CDR3, the DNA is TGCAGCGTTGAAGGGACAGGGGGCGCGAACACTGAAGCTTTCTTT.

The chain employs TRBV6-5 and TRBJ2-1; D may be TRBD2 (5 bases). CDR1 is MNHEY, CDR2 SVGAGI, per germline. The length of the CDR3 is 14 residues. V lost 2 bases and J lost 7, with 12 bases in between. CDR3 sequence reads: CASSYGGSGNEQFF. In DNA form, the CDR3 reads TGTGCCAGCAGTTACGGAGGTAGTGGGAATGAGCAGTTCTTC.

In its sample, this clone was seen a few times. The chain links TRBV6-5 to TRBJ2-5, with 9 positions matching TRBD1. V gave up 7 bases and J gave up 1 base; unmatched junction bases: 7. Germline V lookup: CDR1 MNHEY, CDR2 SVGAGI. CDR3 size: 15 residues. As DNA, the CDR3 is TGTGCCAGCACCCTGGACAGGGGCCTCCAAGAGACCCAGTACTTC. Its translation is CASTLDRGLQETQYF.

The chain uses TRBV15 and TRBJ2-7; TRBD1 matches 8 bases. Germline CDR1 LNHNV, CDR2 YYDKDF (reference sequence). V gave up 0 bases and J gave up 4 bases; unmatched junction bases: 5. There are 15 residues in the CDR3. Here the CDR3 DNA reads TGTGCCACCAGCAGAGAAGGACAGGGAGTGTACGAGCAGTACTTC. Its translation: CATSREGQGVYEQYF. Full variable domain (remainder filled in from reference TRBV15 and TRBJ2-7): DAMVIQNPRYQVTQFGKPVTLSCSQTLNHNVMYWYQQKSSQAPKLLFHYYDKDFNNEADTPDNFQSRRPNTSFCFLDIRSPGLGDTAMYLCATSREGQGVYEQYFGPGTRLTVT.

On this clone: This sample also contains other DNA sequences that code for the same CDR3. J is TRBJ2-3 and V is TRBV5-1; D ambiguous. The CDR3 length is 14 residues. CDR1 is SGHRS, CDR2 YFSETQ, per germline. Trimming shortened V by 0 bases and J by 2 bases, and 7 bases separated the two germline ends. The CDR3: CASSLVADTDTQYF. CDR3 nucleotide sequence: TGCGCCAGCAGCTTGGTTGCGGACACAGATACGCAGTATTTT.

V gene TRBV15 combines with J gene TRBJ2-5, with 8 positions matching TRBD2. Germline lookup yields CDR1 LNHNV and CDR2 YYDKDF (reference sequence). After removal of 0 bases from V and 4 bases from J, the junction contained 4 bases not matched to a gene. This CDR3 comprises 15 residues. CDR3 protein: CATSRDPGRGETQYF. The CDR3 DNA is TGTGCCACCAGCAGAGATCCCGGGAGGGGAGAGACCCAGTACTTC.

A word on this clone: The sample contains more than one DNA sequence encoding this CDR3. The chain combines TRBV5-1 with TRBJ1-6; 10 positions match TRBD1. CDR3 length equals 15 residues. The germline CDR1 and CDR2 sequences are SGHRS and YFSETQ. Trimming at V came to 0 bases and at J to 7 bases, leaving 1 base not matched to a gene. The CDR3 DNA reads TGCGCCAGCAGCTTGGGGGACAGGGGAAATTCACCCCTCCACTTT. The encoded protein is CASSLGDRGNSPLHF.

This chain uses TRBV5-6 with TRBJ2-1, with TRBD2 matching 9 bases. CDR3 length equals 18 residues. V shed 4 bases and J 8 bases; nucleotides not matched to a gene: 19. CDR1 is SGHDT and CDR2 is YYEEEE in the germline V gene. The CDR3 loop is CASSPTIIAGDPQDEQFF. The CDR3 DNA reads as TGTGCCAGCAGCCCGACAATTATAGCGGGAGACCCCCAAGATGAGCAGTTCTTC. Full variable domain (missing parts from reference TRBV5-6 and TRBJ2-1): DAGVTQSPTHLIKTRGQQVTLRCSPKSGHDTVSWYQQALGQGPQFIFQYYEEEERQRGNFPDRFSGHQFPNYSSELNVNALLLGDSALYLCASSPTIIAGDPQDEQFFGPGTRLTVL.

This sequence joins TRBV5-1 and TRBJ2-5, with TRBD1 matching over 8 bases. The last part of the DNA fits TRBJ2-7 better; the J call may be wrong. The CDR3 is made up of 13 amino acids. CDR1 and CDR2 from the germline V gene are SGHRS and YFSETQ. CDR3 loop: CASQGQGANEQYF. The CDR3 DNA reads as TGCGCCAGTCAAGGTCAGGGGGCGAACGAGCAGTACTTC.

V and J are TRBV4-2 and TRBJ2-1; tentative D call: TRBD1 (7 bases). Germline V gene lookup returns CDR1 LGHNA and CDR2 YNFKEQ. This CDR3 has 16 amino acids. Trimming took off 3 bases at V and 3 bases at J, with 15 bases between the two ends. CDR3 in amino acids: CASSHPSQGGYNEQFF. The CDR3 region has the DNA TGTGCCAGCAGCCACCCGAGTCAGGGGGGCTACAATGAGCAGTTCTTC.

The J gene is TRBJ2-1, the V gene TRBV25-1, with 10 positions matching TRBD2. CDR1 and CDR2 from the germline V gene are MGHDK and SYGVNS. The CDR3 spans 15 residues. The V and J ends lost 2 bases and 5 bases, in that order; junction bases with no gene match: 3. Here the CDR3 reads CASSEQLAGNNEQFF. CDR3 nucleotide sequence: TGTGCCAGCAGTGAACAACTAGCGGGAAACAATGAGCAGTTCTTC. The full variable domain, in which reference TRBV25-1 and TRBJ2-1 provide the parts outside the CDR3, is EADIYQTPRYLVIGTGKKITLECSQTMGHDKMYWYQQDPGMELHLIHYSYGVNSTEKGDLSSESTVSRIRTEHFPLTLESARPSHTSQYLCASSEQLAGNNEQFFGPGTRLTVL.

This chain links TRBV18 with TRBJ1-2; TRBD1 agrees at 8 bases. Trimming took 6 bases from V and 1 from J; bases not matched to a gene: 4. Per the germline V gene, CDR1 is KGHSH and CDR2 is LQKENI. This CDR3 has 14 amino acids. For the CDR3, the DNA is TGTGCCAGCTCTCCGGGACAGGTTAACTATGGCTACACCTTC. Protein: CASSPGQVNYGYTF.

The gene calls are TRBV6-5 and TRBJ1-1; D is undetermined. The germline V gene encodes CDR1 MNHEY and CDR2 SVGAGI. This CDR3 has 13 amino acids. The V end was cut by 2 bases, the J end by 1 base, with 5 bases between. In nucleotides, the CDR3 is TGTGCCAGCAGTTACGAGGGGAACACTGAAGCTTTCTTT. It is translated as CASSYEGNTEAFF.

The J gene is TRBJ1-1, the V gene TRBV19; D gene uncertain. CDR3 size: 13 residues. Trimming removed 5 bases at V and 2 bases at J, with 9 bases between. Germline CDR1 and CDR2: LNHDA and SQIVND (reference sequence). The CDR3 sequence is CASSLNLNTEAFF. CDR3 DNA: TGTGCCAGTAGTCTAAACTTAAACACTGAAGCTTTCTTT.

The chain uses TRBV21-1 and TRBJ2-7; the D call of TRBD1 is as the table states it, not checked on the DNA. TRBV21-1 counts as a pseudogene. The length of the CDR3 is 18 residues. CDR3 sequence: CASSTLLFQGGSSYEQYF. The DNA of the CDR3 is TGTGCCAGCAGCACCCTACTTTTCCAGGGGGGAAGCTCCTACGAGCAGTACTTC.

The rearrangement joins TRBV5-1 to TRBJ2-2; 10 bases align to TRBD2. Losses at the gene ends were 0 bases for V and 1 base for J; bases not matched to a gene: 0. The CDR3 consists of 16 residues. From germline, CDR1 is SGHRS and CDR2 YFSETQ. CDR3 in amino acids: CASSLGTSGNTGELFF. The CDR3 DNA sequence: TGCGCCAGCAGCTTGGGGACTAGCGGGAACACCGGGGAGCTGTTTTTT.

V and J are TRBV5-5 and TRBJ2-7; D remains ambiguous. V was pared by 2 bases and J by 4 bases, with 10 bases between. This CDR3 is built from 13 residues. Germline CDR1 SGHKS, CDR2 YYEKEE (reference sequence). Written as DNA, the CDR3 is TGTGCCAGCAGCTTTGTTGAAGCGTACGAGCAGTACTTC. Protein product: CASSFVEAYEQYF.

V usage is TRBV6-1 and J usage is TRBJ1-1; D possibly corresponds to TRBD1 (5 bases). Germline-derived CDR1 and CDR2 are MNHNS and SASEGT. V was shortened by 2 bases and J by 5 bases, with 15 bases between the two germline ends. The CDR3 runs to 15 residues. The DNA of the CDR3 is TGTGCCAGCAGTGAAACCGTGACAGTGGAAACTGAAGCTTTCTTT. Its protein product is CASSETVTVETEAFF.

This clone was seen more than once but under ten times. The V and J genes are TRBV11-2 and TRBJ2-1, with TRBD1 as a possible D gene (6 bases). V gave up 1 base and J gave up 4 bases, with 14 bases separating them. Per germline, CDR1 SGHAT and CDR2 FQNNGV. CDR3 length: 16 amino acids. The CDR3 coding sequence is TGTGCCAGCAGCTTAGCACAGGGCCCCTTTTACAATGAGCAGTTCTTC. Its protein is CASSLAQGPFYNEQFF.

This clone was counted between two and nine times. This sequence joins TRBV5-1 and TRBJ2-5; TRBD2 agrees at 8 bases. V dropped 2 bases and J dropped 0; count of bases not matched to a gene: 3. Germline V gene data show CDR1 as SGHRS and CDR2 as YFSETQ. CDR3 length: 15 residues. The CDR3 loop is CASSLAGEYQETQYF. In nucleotides, the CDR3 is TGCGCCAGCAGCTTAGCGGGGGAGTACCAAGAGACCCAGTACTTC.

The chain employs TRBV14 and TRBJ2-3, with TRBD2 matching 10 bases. The CDR3 has 16 residues. Germline CDR1 SGHDN, CDR2 FVKESK. The V and J ends lost 0 bases and 7 bases, in that order; junction bases with no gene match: 7. CDR3 nucleotides: TGTGCCAGCAGCCAAGAACTACTAGCGGGACCAAATACGCAGTATTTT. Translated: CASSQELLAGPNTQYF.

V and J are TRBV14 and TRBJ1-2; D is possibly TRBD1 (5 bases). The CDR3 is 13 amino acids. Germline loops: CDR1 SGHDN, CDR2 FVKESK. Trimming cost V 6 bases and J 4 bases, with 12 bases left between them. CDR3 DNA sequence: TGTGCCAGCAGGCCCCAGGGCGTCTATGGCTACACCTTC. It specifies CASRPQGVYGYTF.

The chain employs TRBV6-6 and TRBJ1-5; tentative D call: TRBD1 (6 bases). CDR3 length: 15 amino acids. Trimming cost V 6 bases and J 2 bases, with 14 bases left between them. Looked up from germline, CDR1 is MNHNY and CDR2 is SVGAGI (reference sequence). The CDR3 nucleotides are TGTGCCAGCAGCTCCAGGGGTGAAGGCAATCAGCCCCAGCATTTT. Translated: CASSSRGEGNQPQHF.

The chain joins TRBV11-3 to TRBJ2-7; maybe TRBD1 (6 bases). V was shortened by 6 bases and J by 3 bases, with 15 bases between the two germline ends. Looked up from germline, CDR1 is SGHNT and CDR2 is YENEEA. The CDR3 runs to 14 residues. This CDR3 is CASSIDRLDYEQYF. The CDR3 nucleotides are TGTGCCAGCAGTATAGACAGGTTGGACTACGAGCAGTACTTC.